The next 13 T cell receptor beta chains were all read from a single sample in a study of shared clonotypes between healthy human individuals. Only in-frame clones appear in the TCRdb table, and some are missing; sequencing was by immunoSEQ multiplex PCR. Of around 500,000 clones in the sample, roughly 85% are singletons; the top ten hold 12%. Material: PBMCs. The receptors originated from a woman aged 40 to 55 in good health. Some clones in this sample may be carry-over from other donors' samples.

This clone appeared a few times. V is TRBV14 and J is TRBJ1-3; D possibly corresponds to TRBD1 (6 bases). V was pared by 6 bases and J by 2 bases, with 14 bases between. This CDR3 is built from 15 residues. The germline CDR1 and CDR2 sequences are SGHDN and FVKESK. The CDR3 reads CASSLARGTGNTIYF. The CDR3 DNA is TGTGCCAGCAGTCTGGCGAGGGGGACTGGAAACACCATATATTTT.

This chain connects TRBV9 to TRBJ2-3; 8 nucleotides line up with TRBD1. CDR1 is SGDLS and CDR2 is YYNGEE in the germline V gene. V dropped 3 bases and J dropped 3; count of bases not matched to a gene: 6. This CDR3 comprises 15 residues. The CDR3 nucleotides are TGTGCCAGCAGCGAACAGACAGGGGATACAGATACGCAGTATTTT. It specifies CASSEQTGDTDTQYF.

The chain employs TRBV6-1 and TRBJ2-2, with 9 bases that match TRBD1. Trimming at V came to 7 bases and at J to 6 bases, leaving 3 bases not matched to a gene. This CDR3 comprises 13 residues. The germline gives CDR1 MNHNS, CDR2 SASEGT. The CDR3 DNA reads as TGTGCCAGCAAGGGACAGGGTTCCGGGGAGCTGTTTTTT. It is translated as CASKGQGSGELFF.

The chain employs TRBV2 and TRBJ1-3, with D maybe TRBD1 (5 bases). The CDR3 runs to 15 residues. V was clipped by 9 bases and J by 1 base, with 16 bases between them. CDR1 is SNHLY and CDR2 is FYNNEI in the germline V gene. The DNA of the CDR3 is TGTGCCAGAGGGGCCTCGGTGGGGTCTGGAAACACCATATATTTT. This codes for CARGASVGSGNTIYF.

CDR3 sequence reads: CASSLGSRWTYANVLTF. The CDR3, as DNA: TGTGCCAGCAGCTTAGGATCCCGTTGGACGTACGCCAACGTCCTGACTTTC. The V call is TRBV11-2, the J call TRBJ2-6; D uncertain. The V gene's germline CDR1 is SGHAT and CDR2 FQNNGV. V lost 1 base and J 7 bases, leaving 17 bases between the germline ends. The CDR3 has 17 amino acids.

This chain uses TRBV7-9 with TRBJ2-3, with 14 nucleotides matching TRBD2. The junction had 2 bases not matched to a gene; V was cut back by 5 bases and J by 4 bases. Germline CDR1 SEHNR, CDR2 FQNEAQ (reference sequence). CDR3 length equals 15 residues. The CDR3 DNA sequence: TGTGCCAGCAGCCGACTAGCGGGAGGGTCAGATACGCAGTATTTT. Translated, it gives CASSRLAGGSDTQYF.

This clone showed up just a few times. The CDR3 is CASSYSTAGVRHEQYF. CDR3 nucleotide sequence: TGTGCCAGCAGTTACTCGACCGCGGGAGTCCGGCACGAGCAGTACTTC. The chain employs TRBV6-5 and TRBJ2-7, with TRBD2 matching 7 bases. Germline values: CDR1 MNHEY, CDR2 SVGAGI. The CDR3 totals 16 residues. J gave up 5 bases and V 0 bases, and 10 bases lay outside the gene matches.

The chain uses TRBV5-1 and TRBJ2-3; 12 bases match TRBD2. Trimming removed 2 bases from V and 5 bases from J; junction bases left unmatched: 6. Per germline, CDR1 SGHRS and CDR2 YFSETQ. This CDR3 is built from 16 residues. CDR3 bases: TGCGCCAGCAGCTTTTCTAGCGGGAGGGCGGAAGATACGCAGTATTTT. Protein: CASSFSSGRAEDTQYF. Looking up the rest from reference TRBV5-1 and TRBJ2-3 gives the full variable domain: KAGVTQTPRYLIKTRGQQVTLSCSPISGHRSVSWYQQTPGQGLQFLFEYFSETQRNKGNFPGRFSGRQFSNSRSEMNVSTLELGDSALYLCASSFSSGRAEDTQYFGPGTRLTVL.

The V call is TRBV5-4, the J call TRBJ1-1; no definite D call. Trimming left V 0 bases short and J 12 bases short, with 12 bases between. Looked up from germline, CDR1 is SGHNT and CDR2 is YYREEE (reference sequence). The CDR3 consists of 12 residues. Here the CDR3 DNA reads TGTGCCAGCAGCTTGGACAGCAGGTCATCTTTCTTT. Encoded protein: CASSLDSRSSFF. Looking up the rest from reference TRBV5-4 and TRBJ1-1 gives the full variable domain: ETGVTQSPTHLIKTRGQQVTLRCSSQSGHNTVSWYQQALGQGPQFIFQYYREEENGRGNFPPRFSGLQFPNYSSELNVNALELDDSALYLCASSLDSRSSFFGQGTRLTVV.

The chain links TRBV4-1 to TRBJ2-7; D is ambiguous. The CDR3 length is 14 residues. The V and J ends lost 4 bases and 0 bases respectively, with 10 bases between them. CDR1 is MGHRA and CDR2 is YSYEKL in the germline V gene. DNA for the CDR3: TGCGCCAGCAGCCGACGGCCTACCTCCTACGAGCAGTACTTC. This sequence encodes CASSRRPTSYEQYF.

CDR3: CASSYGDGTYEQYF. The CDR3 bases are TGTGCCAGCAGTTACGGGGACGGAACCTACGAGCAGTACTTC. J is TRBJ2-7 and V is TRBV6-5; D tentatively fits TRBD1 or TRBD2 (5 bases each). CDR1 and CDR2 (germline): MNHEY, SVGAGI. The CDR3 has 14 amino acids. Trimming pared 2 bases from V and 2 bases from J, leaving 10 bases between.

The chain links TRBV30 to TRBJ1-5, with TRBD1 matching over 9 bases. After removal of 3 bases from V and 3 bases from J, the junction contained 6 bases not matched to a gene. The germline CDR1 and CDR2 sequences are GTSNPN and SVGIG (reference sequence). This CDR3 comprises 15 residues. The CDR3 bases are TGTGCCTGGAGCTGGAGGACAGGGGCCAATCAGCCCCAGCATTTT. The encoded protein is CAWSWRTGANQPQHF.

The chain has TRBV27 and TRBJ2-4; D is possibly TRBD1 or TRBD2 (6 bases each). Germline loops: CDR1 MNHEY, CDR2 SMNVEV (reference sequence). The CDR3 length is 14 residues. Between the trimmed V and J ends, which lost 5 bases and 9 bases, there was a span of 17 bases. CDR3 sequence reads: CASSQSGGKGIQYF. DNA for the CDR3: TGTGCCAGCAGTCAGTCCGGGGGCAAGGGCATTCAGTACTTC.